This TCR beta chain emerged from a study of CD8 T cells in ankylosing spondylitis. This CDR3 is built from 15 residues. Germline values: CDR1 SGDLS, CDR2 YYNGEE. With 4 bases clipped from V and 4 bases from J, the junction kept 6 bases outside the gene matches. TCRdb independently ran MiXCR on the 5' RACE reads; one entry per CDR3 protein. The sample yields 8,500 to 10,000 distinct CDR3 sequences, 5.5% to 6.5% seen once. This clonotype was observed many times. This TCR was recovered from a female donor with ankylosing spondylitis or in good health (not recorded which). The chain carries TRBV9 and TRBJ2-1; 9 nucleotides line up with TRBD2. The source material was blood, either unsorted or a sorted T cell fraction (not recorded which). In DNA form, the CDR3 reads TGTGCCAGCAGCACCACTAGCGGGCATTACAATGAGCAGTTCTTC. Residues: CASSTTSGHYNEQFF.